This T cell receptor beta chain was sequenced during a study of yellow fever vaccine responses in identical twins. TCRdb called the RT-PCR reads again in MiXCR, with one record for every CDR3 protein. The repertoire includes some 23,000 distinct CDR3 sequences, around 74% of them detected once, and 4.8% sits in the top ten. This clonotype showed up just a few times. The sequencing used T cells from blood (PBMCs), unsorted or a sorted subset (not recorded which), collected before or after yellow fever vaccination (not recorded which). This receptor was identified in a woman between 18 and 29 years old who received the yellow fever vaccine.

This chain's CDR3 is CSARSDTSGGRTQYF. The CDR3, as DNA: TGCAGTGCTAGATCCGATACTAGCGGGGGCCGGACCCAGTACTTC. The rearrangement links TRBV20-1 to TRBJ2-5; 11 positions match TRBD2. Germline V gene data show CDR1 as DFQATT and CDR2 as SNEGSKA (reference sequence). The CDR3 length is 15 residues. Trimming cost V 2 bases and J 7 bases; bases outside gene matches: 9.